This T cell receptor (beta chain) was identified during a study of vaccination and CD4 T cells after COVID-19. With regard to this clonotype: Its specificity is unknown.

Per germline, CDR1 DFQATT and CDR2 SNEGSKA (reference sequence). The V gene end was trimmed by 5 bases and the J gene end by 2 bases; junction bases not matched to a gene: 5. This CDR3 has 16 residues. The Oncomine TCR Beta short-read assay sequenced DNA from cultured CD4+ T cells. In TCRdb, the PCR reads were re-called with MiXCR into one record per CDR3 protein. In the table there are about 26,000 distinct CDR3 sequences, around a third of which are singletons. Time point: late sampling 161 to 241 days after vaccination in a few convalescent patients. Noted treatment: roughly 10-day PBMC culture with coronavirus spike peptide pools or control peptides (ViraFEST assay).

J is TRBJ2-5 and V is TRBV20-1, with 16 nucleotides matching TRBD2. The clonotype originates from a human donor who had recovered from COVID-19. This material consisted of CD4+ T cells from blood, cultured in vitro, taken about 7 months after SARS-CoV-2 vaccination. CDR3 region: CSAAGLAGGRQETQYF. The DNA for the CDR3 is TGCAGTGCTGCGGGACTAGCGGGAGGGAGGCAAGAGACCCAGTACTTC.